Listed here are 30 T cell receptor beta chains from one sample, sequenced in a study of chemoradiotherapy in HPV16-positive cancers. Data came from immunoSEQ multiplex PCR; TCRdb stores just in-frame clones and leaves some out. This table has about 7,300 clones, 85% to 90% appearing once. Sampling was performed from a patient who underwent chemoradiotherapy. All receptors derive from a human donor with HPV-associated anogenital cancer.

The CDR3 reads CARRQGCHEQYF. The CDR3 bases are TGCGCCAGAAGACAGGGATGCCACGAGCAGTACTTC. The chain joins TRBV10-1 to TRBJ2-7; 7 bases are a match to TRBD1. Trimming removed 9 bases from V and 5 bases from J; junction bases left unmatched: 7. Germline V CDR1 and CDR2: WNHNN, SYGVQD (reference sequence). The CDR3 has 12 amino acids.

This chain connects TRBV6-1 to TRBJ2-4; 8 bases match TRBD1. The germline V gene encodes CDR1 MNHNS and CDR2 SASEGT. V shed 4 bases and J 10 bases; nucleotides not matched to a gene: 6. The CDR3 sequence is 13 residues long. Written as DNA, the CDR3 is TGTGCCAGCAGTGCGACAGGGGATGTAATTCAGTACTTC. Residues: CASSATGDVIQYF.

This chain connects TRBV27 to TRBJ2-7; D is perhaps TRBD1 (6 bases). Germline V lookup: CDR1 MNHEY, CDR2 SMNVEV (reference sequence). The CDR3 is 15 residues long. Trimming pared 6 bases from V and 0 bases from J, leaving 15 bases between. CDR3 amino acids: CASRLFTGYSYEQYF. The CDR3 region has the DNA TGTGCCAGCAGGCTCTTTACAGGGTACTCCTACGAGCAGTACTTC.

The chain has TRBV25-1 and TRBJ1-1, with D unresolved. CDR1 is MGHDK and CDR2 is SYGVNS in the germline V gene. CDR3 size: 14 residues. Trimming took off 4 bases at V and 3 bases at J, with 12 bases between the two ends. The CDR3 nucleotides are TGTGCCAGCAGTGGGGATTCGGTACACACTGAAGCTTTCTTT. This codes for CASSGDSVHTEAFF.

V gene TRBV10-2 combines with J gene TRBJ2-3, with D possibly matching TRBD2 (5 bases). The CDR3 consists of 13 residues. Germline-derived CDR1 and CDR2 are WSHSY and SAAADI. The V and J ends lost 10 bases and 1 base respectively, with 12 bases between them. The CDR3 DNA sequence: TGCGCCACTAGCCTGATCGGCACAGATACGCAGTATTTT. This encodes CATSLIGTDTQYF.

V usage is TRBV25-1 and J usage is TRBJ2-7, with TRBD1 matching over 8 bases. V shed 5 bases and J 5 bases; nucleotides not matched to a gene: 8. CDR3 length: 14 residues. Germline V lookup: CDR1 MGHDK, CDR2 SYGVNS. CDR3 sequence (DNA): TGTGCCAGCAGTTCCCAGGACAGGGCGGACGAGCAGTACTTC. Its protein is CASSSQDRADEQYF.

J is TRBJ2-7 and V is TRBV30, with D unclear. The CDR3 is 15 residues long. V was trimmed by 0 bases and J by 3 bases, leaving 15 bases between them. In germline, CDR1 is GTSNPN, CDR2 SVGIG (reference sequence). The CDR3 DNA follows: TGTGCCTGGAGTGTACGACCCGGGCAGGACTACGAGCAGTACTTC. As protein: CAWSVRPGQDYEQYF. Variable domain in full (rest from reference TRBV30 and TRBJ2-7): SQTIHQWPATLVQPVGSPLSLECTVEGTSNPNLYWYRQAAGRGLQLLFYSVGIGQISSEVPQNLSASRPQDRQFILSSKKLLLSDSGFYLCAWSVRPGQDYEQYFGPGTRLTVT.

The chain links TRBV19 to TRBJ2-2, with 8 nucleotides matching TRBD1. CDR1 LNHDA and CDR2 SQIVND come from the germline V gene (reference sequence). Losses at the gene ends were 6 bases for V and 10 bases for J; bases not matched to a gene: 10. This CDR3 has 14 amino acids. DNA for the CDR3: TGTGCCAGTAGGACCACAGGGGGAGGAGTGGAGCTGTTTTTT. It specifies CASRTTGGGVELFF.

V is TRBV29-1 and J is TRBJ1-1; TRBD1 might be the D (5 bases). Germline assignment: CDR1 SQVTM and CDR2 ANQGSEA. V was clipped by 7 bases and J by 10 bases, with 25 bases between them. The CDR3 covers 14 residues. In DNA, the CDR3 is TGCAGCGCCAAAACGAGCGTTGCACAGGCCGGAGCTTTCTTT. Its protein is CSAKTSVAQAGAFF.

The chain recombines TRBV11-3 with TRBJ2-3; D is uncertain. The CDR3 is 12 amino acids. Trimming shortened V by 3 bases and J by 4 bases, and 5 bases separated the two germline ends. Germline values: CDR1 SGHNT, CDR2 YENEEA. The CDR3 coding sequence is TGTGCCAGCAGCTTTGGGTCAGATACGCAGTATTTT. Its translation: CASSFGSDTQYF.

The chain is built from TRBV11-3 and TRBJ2-3; 16 bases line up with TRBD2. J was trimmed by 6 bases and V by 5 bases; bases with no gene match: 5. The CDR3 length is 16 residues. Per germline, CDR1 SGHNT and CDR2 YENEEA. This CDR3 reads CASSRGTSGGADTQYF. The CDR3 DNA follows: TGTGCCAGCAGCCGTGGGACTAGCGGGGGGGCGGATACGCAGTATTTT.

The J gene is TRBJ1-4, the V gene TRBV9, with D hard to call. The CDR3 spans 14 residues. Germline V CDR1 and CDR2: SGDLS, YYNGEE. V shed 4 bases and J shed 7 bases, with 14 bases lying between them. The CDR3 sequence: CASSPALGGEKLFF. CDR3 nucleotide sequence: TGTGCCAGCAGCCCAGCATTGGGTGGTGAAAAACTGTTTTTT.

The chain joins TRBV27 to TRBJ2-1; TRBD2 matches 9 bases. The germline V gene has CDR1 MNHEY and CDR2 SMNVEV (reference sequence). The length of the CDR3 is 17 residues. Germline trimming cut 5 bases from V and 6 bases from J; bases unmatched to any gene: 14. The CDR3 nucleotides read TGTGCCAGCAGTGCCCTGATGGGCGGGGGGGCCGGCAATGAGCAGTTCTTC. It translates to CASSALMGGGAGNEQFF.

The chain has TRBV27 and TRBJ2-7; D uncertain. In germline, CDR1 is MNHEY, CDR2 SMNVEV (reference sequence). Between the trimmed V and J ends, which lost 2 bases and 8 bases, there was a span of 19 bases. This CDR3 has 15 amino acids. The CDR3 spells CASSLIIAGRAKQYF. CDR3 DNA sequence: TGTGCCAGCAGTTTAATCATCGCTGGTCGGGCTAAGCAGTACTTC.

This chain links TRBV5-1 with TRBJ2-1; D is possibly TRBD2 (6 bases). The germline V gene has CDR1 SGHRS and CDR2 YFSETQ. Deletions cut 4 bases from V and 8 bases from J, with 28 bases between. The CDR3 runs 18 residues. CDR3 loop: CASSTPIKGPSPSDEQFF. The DNA of the CDR3 is TGCGCCAGCAGCACGCCGATTAAAGGACCCTCTCCTAGCGATGAGCAGTTCTTC.

This clone was counted once. The chain joins TRBV5-6 to TRBJ1-4; D gene uncertain. This CDR3 contains 13 residues. Per germline, CDR1 SGHDT and CDR2 YYEEEE. V was cut by 2 bases and J by 12 bases, with 14 bases left in between. CDR3 in amino acids: CASSFGERAELFF. For the CDR3, the DNA is TGTGCCAGCAGCTTCGGGGAACGTGCGGAACTGTTTTTT.

The chain recombines TRBV7-8 with TRBJ2-7, with 7 bases lining up with TRBD1. CDR1 and CDR2 (germline): SGHVS, FQNEAQ. V gave up 5 bases and J gave up 3 bases; unmatched junction bases: 4. This CDR3 is built from 13 residues. This chain's CDR3 is CASSQGVSYEQYF. The CDR3 nucleotides are TGTGCCAGCAGCCAGGGGGTAAGCTACGAGCAGTACTTC.

The V call is TRBV6-1, the J call TRBJ1-2; 7 bases fit TRBD1. This CDR3 has 13 amino acids. The germline CDR1 and CDR2 sequences are MNHNS and SASEGT. The J segment lost 8 bases and the V segment lost 4 bases, leaving 7 bases of the junction unmatched. In nucleotides, the CDR3 is TGTGCCAGCAGTGTAGACAGGGTTAAGGGCTACACCTTC. Amino acids: CASSVDRVKGYTF.

This rearrangement joins TRBV2 to TRBJ1-4, with 9 bases lining up with TRBD1. The CDR3 sequence is 15 residues long. The junction had 8 bases not matched to a gene; V was cut back by 2 bases and J by 10 bases. The germline gives CDR1 SNHLY, CDR2 FYNNEI. The CDR3: CASSESDRGQTKLFF. CDR3 coding DNA: TGTGCCAGCAGTGAATCGGACAGGGGACAAACAAAACTGTTTTTT. The full variable domain, its missing parts supplied by reference TRBV2 and TRBJ1-4, is EPEVTQTPSHQVTQMGQEVILRCVPISNHLYFYWYRQILGQKVEFLVSFYNNEISEKSEIFDDQFSVERPDGSNFTLKIRSTKLEDSAMYFCASSESDRGQTKLFFGSGTQLSVL.

CDR3 residues: CASSLTGPNYGYTF. The CDR3 DNA follows: TGTGCCAGCAGCTTGACCGGCCCTAACTATGGCTACACCTTC. The chain employs TRBV5-6 and TRBJ1-2, with no clear D. Per the germline V gene, CDR1 is SGHDT and CDR2 is YYEEEE. The CDR3 length is 14 residues. V was pared by 1 base and J by 0 bases, with 7 bases between.

The rearrangement uses TRBV10-1 and TRBJ2-7; D is perhaps TRBD2 (6 bases). In germline, CDR1 is WNHNN, CDR2 SYGVQD (reference sequence). V was cut by 5 bases and J by 6 bases, with 17 bases left in between. The CDR3 loop spans 14 amino acids. The CDR3 loop is CASSPLGRAGEQYF. CDR3 DNA sequence: TGCGCCAGCAGTCCTCTCGGGAGAGCCGGCGAGCAGTACTTC.

The chain links TRBV19 to TRBJ1-1; 10 bases are a match to TRBD1. The CDR3 extends over 15 amino acids. CDR1 is LNHDA and CDR2 is SQIVND in the germline V gene (reference sequence). The J segment lost 2 bases and the V segment lost 6 bases, leaving 6 bases of the junction unmatched. In nucleotides, the CDR3 is TGTGCCAGTAGAGGGACAGGGGCTTTCAACACTGAAGCTTTCTTT. Its translation is CASRGTGAFNTEAFF.

V gene TRBV19 combines with J gene TRBJ1-4; D unclear. The ends were cut back, 1 base at V and 2 bases at J, with 8 bases in the middle. This CDR3 is 15 amino acids long. Germline lookup yields CDR1 LNHDA and CDR2 SQIVND (reference sequence). The DNA for the CDR3 is TGTGCCAGTAGTATAGTGTGGAATACTAATGAAAAACTGTTTTTT. Translating gives CASSIVWNTNEKLFF.

The rearrangement uses TRBV27 and TRBJ1-5; 9 bases line up with TRBD1. With V trimmed by 10 bases and J by 7 bases, 8 bases remained unmatched. There are 13 residues in the CDR3. From germline, CDR1 is MNHEY and CDR2 SMNVEV (reference sequence). In nucleotides, the CDR3 is TGTGCCACCAAACAGGGGGCGGGACAGCCCCAGCATTTT. It codes for CATKQGAGQPQHF.

This CDR3 reads CATSRDRDPRGNEQFF. CDR3 in DNA: TGTGCCACCAGCAGAGATAGGGATCCAAGGGGCAATGAGCAGTTCTTC. The chain has TRBV15 and TRBJ2-1; a weak D match, TRBD1 (5 bases). The CDR3 sequence is 16 residues long. The germline gives CDR1 LNHNV, CDR2 YYDKDF (reference sequence). Trimming cost V 0 bases and J 6 bases, with 15 bases left between them.

This chain connects TRBV29-1 to TRBJ2-5; tentatively, D is TRBD1 (6 bases). The CDR3 sequence is 12 residues long. V was cut by 7 bases and J by 4 bases, with 13 bases left in between. CDR1 is SQVTM, CDR2 ANQGSEA, per germline. This chain's CDR3 is CSADLRGETQYF. The CDR3 DNA reads TGCAGCGCGGACCTCAGGGGAGAGACCCAGTACTTC.

The rearrangement uses TRBV30 and TRBJ1-5; D is uncertain. Between the trimmed V and J ends, which lost 0 bases and 7 bases, there was a span of 16 bases. The CDR3 is 15 residues long. Germline CDR1 and CDR2: GTSNPN and SVGIG (reference sequence). CDR3 sequence: CAWSVGPTGRQPQHF. In nucleotides, the CDR3 is TGTGCCTGGAGTGTAGGGCCGACGGGGAGGCAGCCCCAGCATTTT.

This clone was observed a single time. V usage is TRBV10-3 and J usage is TRBJ2-7, with D possibly matching TRBD2 (5 bases). CDR1 and CDR2 from the germline V gene are ENHRY and SYGVKD. V lost 8 bases and J lost 3, with 8 bases in between. This CDR3 has 11 amino acids. CDR3 coding DNA: TGTGCCATCCGTGGGAGCTACGAGCAGTACTTC. It is translated as CAIRGSYEQYF.

The chain links TRBV6-4 to TRBJ2-3; D perhaps matches TRBD1 (6 bases). CDR1 is MRHNA, CDR2 SNTAGT, per germline. Trimming cost V 3 bases and J 0 bases, with 10 bases left between them. The CDR3 has 15 residues. The CDR3 sequence is CASSDGGSSTDTQYF. The DNA of the CDR3 is TGTGCCAGCAGTGATGGGGGCTCTAGCACAGATACGCAGTATTTT.

The V gene is TRBV2, the J gene TRBJ2-5; the match to TRBD1 covers 8 bases. V gave up 6 bases and J gave up 7 bases; unmatched junction bases: 13. This CDR3 region has 15 residues. Germline V CDR1 and CDR2: SNHLY, FYNNEI. Here the CDR3 reads CASRAGTGRFGTQYF. CDR3 nucleotide sequence: TGTGCCAGCAGAGCCGGGACAGGTCGTTTCGGGACCCAGTACTTC. The entire variable domain, with the rest obtained from reference TRBV2 and TRBJ2-5, is as follows: EPEVTQTPSHQVTQMGQEVILRCVPISNHLYFYWYRQILGQKVEFLVSFYNNEISEKSEIFDDQFSVERPDGSNFTLKIRSTKLEDSAMYFCASRAGTGRFGTQYFGPGTRLLVL.